What follows are 27 T cell receptor beta chains derived from one specimen sequenced in a study of cytomegalovirus exposure and HLA in healthy donors. Repertoires were generated with immunoSEQ multiplex PCR, while TCRdb's copy carries only in-frame clones and drops some. Seen here are 200,000 to 250,000 clones, around nine tenths observed once, and the top ten hold 1% to 1.2%. The specimen was PBMCs. Every receptor here comes from a woman aged 18-30 years in good health and CMV-seronegative.

The chain is built from TRBV11-1 and TRBJ1-2; D unresolved. CDR3 size: 13 residues. V lost 5 bases and J 2 bases, leaving 9 bases between the germline ends. The V gene's germline CDR1 is SGHAT and CDR2 FQDESV (reference sequence). CDR3 in DNA: TGTGCCAGCAGCGGCGGACTGAACTATGGCTACACCTTC. Translating it yields CASSGGLNYGYTF.

The genes are TRBV5-1 and TRBJ2-3, with 9 bases identical to TRBD1. Per the germline V gene, CDR1 is SGHRS and CDR2 is YFSETQ. Trimming removed 3 bases from V and 2 bases from J; junction bases left unmatched: 1. This CDR3 has 14 amino acids. CDR3 residues: CASSWDRDTDTQYF. The DNA for the CDR3 is TGCGCCAGCAGCTGGGACAGGGACACAGATACGCAGTATTTT.

CDR3 DNA: TGTGCCAGCAGTGACTCGGACAGAAACACTGAAGCTTTCTTT. Amino acids: CASSDSDRNTEAFF. The J gene is TRBJ1-1, the V gene TRBV6-4; D perhaps matches TRBD1 (6 bases). V lost 0 bases and J lost 2, with 7 bases in between. Germline CDR1 is MRHNA and CDR2 is SNTAGT. The CDR3 sequence is 14 residues long.

This clone was seen more than once but under ten times. The chain recombines TRBV5-6 with TRBJ1-2; 7 bases match TRBD1. V was clipped by 4 bases and J by 10 bases; unmatched bases: 7. CDR1 and CDR2 (germline): SGHDT, YYEEEE. The CDR3 runs to 12 residues. The CDR3: CASSLDREFYTF. CDR3 DNA: TGTGCCAGCAGCCTCGACAGGGAGTTCTACACCTTC.

This chain uses TRBV27 with TRBJ2-1; 7 bases line up with TRBD2. The CDR3 is 19 residues long. Germline trimming cut 1 base from V and 5 bases from J; bases unmatched to any gene: 17. Germline lookup yields CDR1 MNHEY and CDR2 SMNVEV (reference sequence). The CDR3 is CASSLYPPLRAGWHNEQFF. CDR3 nucleotides: TGTGCCAGCAGTTTATACCCGCCTTTGAGAGCGGGATGGCACAATGAGCAGTTCTTC.

The rearrangement uses TRBV2 and TRBJ1-5, with a tentative D call TRBD1 (5 bases). Trimming shortened V by 6 bases and J by 6 bases, and 21 bases separated the two germline ends. CDR1 SNHLY and CDR2 FYNNEI come from the germline V gene. The CDR3 loop spans 16 amino acids. Here the CDR3 reads CASSLGQGIRVQPQHF. The CDR3, as DNA: TGTGCCAGCAGCCTAGGGCAGGGTATTAGGGTTCAGCCCCAGCATTTT.

This clone was observed once. This chain connects TRBV5-4 to TRBJ2-5, with D possibly TRBD2 on 6 matching bases. Germline V gives CDR1 SGHNT, CDR2 YYREEE (reference sequence). Trimming stripped 0 bases from V and 7 bases from J, with 10 bases between. This CDR3 spans 13 amino acids. The CDR3, as DNA: TGTGCCAGCAGCTTGGCCACGGGGGTGACCCAGTACTTC. It is translated as CASSLATGVTQYF.

The rearrangement links TRBV5-6 to TRBJ1-2; 11 positions match TRBD1. From germline, CDR1 is SGHDT and CDR2 YYEEEE. This CDR3 has 15 residues. V lost 2 bases to trimming and J lost 4 bases; unmatched junction nucleotides: 4. DNA for the CDR3: TGTGCCAGCAGCTTAGGACAGGGGGCTATCTATGGCTACACCTTC. It encodes CASSLGQGAIYGYTF.

This rearrangement joins TRBV7-5 to TRBJ2-7; the table's D call, TRBD1, has no DNA check behind it. TRBV7-5 constitutes a pseudogene. This CDR3 has 15 amino acids. The CDR3 protein is CVRSNRQGSSYEQYF. In DNA form, the CDR3 reads TGTGTCAGAAGCAATAGACAGGGGTCCTCCTACGAGCAGTACTTC.

This clone was observed a handful of times. This sequence joins TRBV6-1 and TRBJ1-1; D gene unclear. The ends were cut back, 6 bases at V and 11 bases at J, with 25 bases in the middle. CDR3 size: 15 residues. Germline V gene data show CDR1 as MNHNS and CDR2 as SASEGT. The CDR3 DNA sequence: TGTGCCAGCAGCTCAAGCCCCGACGGGGAGGCATGGGCTTTCTTT. Its translation is CASSSSPDGEAWAFF.

This clone was observed a single time. The chain is built from TRBV18 and TRBJ2-1; 11 bases are a match to TRBD2. This CDR3 spans 14 amino acids. The V and J ends lost 3 bases and 5 bases, in that order; junction bases with no gene match: 0. Germline-derived CDR1 and CDR2 are KGHSH and LQKENI. The CDR3 DNA follows: TGTGCCAGCTCACCGGGACTAGCGGACAATGAGCAGTTCTTC. It specifies CASSPGLADNEQFF.

J is TRBJ2-7 and V is TRBV27, with 7 bases lining up with TRBD2. Germline V gives CDR1 MNHEY, CDR2 SMNVEV (reference sequence). The CDR3 sequence is 14 residues long. V trimming: 2 bases; J trimming: 4 bases; junction bases outside the gene matches: 5. Here the CDR3 DNA reads TGTGCCAGCAGTTTAACAGCGGGAAGTTACGAGCAGTACTTC. Its translation: CASSLTAGSYEQYF.

This rearrangement joins TRBV5-6 to TRBJ1-4, with D possibly TRBD1 on 6 matching bases. From germline, CDR1 is SGHDT and CDR2 YYEEEE. This CDR3 region has 14 residues. V lost 5 bases and J lost 6, with 14 bases in between. CDR3 sequence: CASRLQGLDEKLFF. For the CDR3, the DNA is TGTGCCAGCAGGTTACAGGGTCTGGATGAAAAACTGTTTTTT. Based on the CDR3 plus reference TRBV5-6 and TRBJ1-4, the full variable domain is DAGVTQSPTHLIKTRGQQVTLRCSPKSGHDTVSWYQQALGQGPQFIFQYYEEEERQRGNFPDRFSGHQFPNYSSELNVNALLLGDSALYLCASRLQGLDEKLFFGSGTQLSVL.

The DNA for the CDR3 is TGCAGCGTTGCGGGACAGTACAATCAGCCCCAGCATTTT. This codes for CSVAGQYNQPQHF. This sequence joins TRBV29-1 and TRBJ1-5; TRBD1 aligns across 7 bases. The CDR3 runs to 13 residues. With 4 bases clipped from V and 3 bases from J, the junction kept 3 bases outside the gene matches. Germline CDR1 is SQVTM and CDR2 is ANQGSEA.

This rearrangement joins TRBV6-1 to TRBJ1-5; possibly TRBD1 for D (6 bases). This CDR3 comprises 16 residues. V shed 4 bases and J shed 4 bases, with 17 bases lying between them. Germline-derived CDR1 and CDR2 are MNHNS and SASEGT. The chain's CDR3 is CASSVREGGLNQPQHF. CDR3 in DNA: TGTGCCAGCAGTGTCCGGGAGGGGGGACTGAATCAGCCCCAGCATTTT.

In its sample, this clone was seen once. The CDR3 spells CAITKDSGRSTDTQYF. CDR3 bases: TGTGCCATCACTAAGGATAGCGGGAGATCCACAGATACGCAGTATTTT. V and J are TRBV10-3 and TRBJ2-3, with 9 bases lining up with TRBD2. The CDR3 is 16 amino acids. Per germline, CDR1 ENHRY and CDR2 SYGVKD. The J segment lost 2 bases and the V segment lost 7 bases, leaving 10 bases of the junction unmatched.

The count of this clone is one. The gene calls are TRBV27 and TRBJ1-5, with TRBD1 as a possible D gene (6 bases). V was trimmed by 5 bases and J by 6 bases, leaving 14 bases between them. Germline V gene lookup returns CDR1 MNHEY and CDR2 SMNVEV (reference sequence). This CDR3 is built from 14 residues. Written as DNA, the CDR3 is TGTGCCAGCAGTACCCAGGGGCGGCGTCAGCCCCAGCATTTT. Amino acids: CASSTQGRRQPQHF.

The J gene is TRBJ2-3, the V gene TRBV5-4; tentatively, D is TRBD2 (6 bases). Germline values: CDR1 SGHNT, CDR2 YYREEE (reference sequence). Trimming took 4 bases from V and 3 from J, leaving 18 bases between them. The CDR3 contains 16 residues. The CDR3 DNA reads as TGTGCCAGCAGCCATGGGTGGGAGGATCAGACAGATACGCAGTATTTT. This sequence encodes CASSHGWEDQTDTQYF.

The J gene is TRBJ2-2, the V gene TRBV5-1, with TRBD2 identical over 13 bases. Germline trimming cut 3 bases from V and 7 bases from J; bases unmatched to any gene: 6. Germline CDR1 SGHRS, CDR2 YFSETQ. The CDR3 has 16 residues. DNA of the CDR3: TGCGCCAGCAGCTGGGGACTAGCGGGACCTCACGGGGAGCTGTTTTTT. Translating it yields CASSWGLAGPHGELFF.

The genes are TRBV4-1 and TRBJ1-4, with 8 bases that match TRBD1. Germline trimming cut 4 bases from V and 6 bases from J; bases unmatched to any gene: 4. The CDR3 has 14 amino acids. The germline V gene encodes CDR1 MGHRA and CDR2 YSYEKL. DNA of the CDR3: TGCGCCAGCAGCCTAGACAGGGGCGATGAAAAACTGTTTTTT. Its translation: CASSLDRGDEKLFF.

V is TRBV4-2 and J is TRBJ2-1, with TRBD2 identical over 7 bases. The germline V gene has CDR1 LGHNA and CDR2 YNFKEQ. This CDR3 region has 16 residues. With V trimmed by 3 bases and J by 9 bases, 14 bases remained unmatched. This chain's CDR3 is CASSQEAGTMKFEQFF. The CDR3 DNA follows: TGTGCCAGCAGCCAGGAGGCCGGGACTATGAAGTTTGAGCAGTTCTTC.

The chain employs TRBV6-1 and TRBJ1-2; 8 bases line up with TRBD1. V was clipped by 6 bases and J by 3 bases; unmatched bases: 6. This CDR3 has 14 amino acids. Looked up from germline, CDR1 is MNHNS and CDR2 is SASEGT. The CDR3 sequence is CASRRTGSDYGYTF. The CDR3 bases are TGTGCCAGCAGACGGACAGGGTCGGACTATGGCTACACCTTC.

The chain carries TRBV9 and TRBJ1-2; D is possibly TRBD1 (6 bases). The germline gives CDR1 SGDLS, CDR2 YYNGEE. Trimming stripped 3 bases from V and 4 bases from J, with 13 bases between. The CDR3 is 14 amino acids. This CDR3 is CASSGGQSFYGYTF. CDR3 coding DNA: TGTGCCAGCAGCGGTGGACAGAGCTTCTATGGCTACACCTTC.

The J gene is TRBJ1-2, the V gene TRBV5-1; 8 bases line up with TRBD1. Germline-derived CDR1 and CDR2 are SGHRS and YFSETQ. V lost 4 bases to trimming and J lost 4 bases; unmatched junction nucleotides: 3. The CDR3 is made up of 13 amino acids. This chain's CDR3 is CASSGGQGYGYTF. CDR3 nucleotides: TGCGCCAGCAGCGGCGGACAGGGCTATGGCTACACCTTC.

The CDR3 is CSARDRVTEAFF. CDR3 coding DNA: TGCAGCGCCCGGGACAGGGTCACTGAAGCTTTCTTT. The rearrangement uses TRBV29-1 and TRBJ1-1, with 9 nucleotides matching TRBD1. V shed 7 bases and J 4 bases; nucleotides not matched to a gene: 4. Germline CDR1 reads SQVTM; CDR2 reads ANQGSEA. The CDR3 has 12 amino acids. Drawing the rest from reference TRBV29-1 and TRBJ1-1, the complete variable domain is SAVISQKPSRDICQRGTSLTIQCQVDSQVTMMFWYRQQPGQSLTLIATANQGSEATYESGFVIDKFPISRPNLTFSTLTVSNMSPEDSSIYLCSARDRVTEAFFGQGTRLTVV.

This chain links TRBV4-2 with TRBJ2-2; no reliable D call. This CDR3 comprises 12 residues. Looked up from germline, CDR1 is LGHNA and CDR2 is YNFKEQ. Trimming took 4 bases from V and 6 from J, leaving 6 bases between them. This chain's CDR3 is CASSPRSGELFF. CDR3 DNA sequence: TGTGCCAGCAGCCCACGGTCCGGGGAGCTGTTTTTT.

This rearrangement joins TRBV10-1 to TRBJ2-2; the D is unclear. CDR1 WNHNN and CDR2 SYGVQD come from the germline V gene (reference sequence). V was pared by 3 bases and J by 6 bases, with 8 bases between. This CDR3 has 13 amino acids. The CDR3 sequence: CASSDPLSGELFF. The CDR3 coding sequence is TGCGCCAGCAGTGATCCCCTCTCCGGGGAGCTGTTTTTT.